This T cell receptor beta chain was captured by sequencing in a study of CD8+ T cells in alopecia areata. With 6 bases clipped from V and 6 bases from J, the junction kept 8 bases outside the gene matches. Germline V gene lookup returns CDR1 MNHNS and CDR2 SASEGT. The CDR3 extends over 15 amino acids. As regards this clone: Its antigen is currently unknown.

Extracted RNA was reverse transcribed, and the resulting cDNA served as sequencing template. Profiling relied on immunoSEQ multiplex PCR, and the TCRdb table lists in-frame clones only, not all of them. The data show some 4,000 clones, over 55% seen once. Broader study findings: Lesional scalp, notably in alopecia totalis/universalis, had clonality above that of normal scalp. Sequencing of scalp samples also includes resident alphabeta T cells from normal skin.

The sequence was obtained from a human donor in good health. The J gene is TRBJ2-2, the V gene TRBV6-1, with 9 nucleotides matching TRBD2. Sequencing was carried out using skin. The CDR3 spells CASSLGLAEAGELFF. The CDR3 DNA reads TGTGCCAGCAGCCTGGGACTAGCAGAGGCCGGGGAGCTGTTTTTT.